This TCR beta chain comes out of a study of T cell responses to AZD1222 COVID-19 vaccine (dated by TCRdb to about 2021). Regarding the study in general: A total of just over 230 trial participants underwent TCR sequencing, of whom nearly 210 had received two doses of AZD1222 and approximately 25 had received two doses of the MenACWY control vaccine. Enrollment into the trials was organized by age into subgroups of 18-55, 56-69 and 70-plus years, and those subgroups contained about 160, 30 and 59 TCR-sequenced participants, respectively.

The CDR3 regions of human TCRbeta chains were analyzed by immunosequencing. The original pipeline was this. TCRs in the repertoires were matched against a reference library of SARS-CoV-2-specific TCRs that had been generated with the MIRA antigen-specificity platform. Breadth was defined as the fraction of unique TCRs that were SARS-CoV-2-associated, and depth was defined as the fraction of total T cells that were SARS-CoV-2-associated. Using the MIRA data, each spike-specific TCR was assigned both to the spike region to which the TCR was reactive and to a CD4 or CD8 class. Log10-transformed breadth and depth values were compared by one-way ANOVA with Sidak's multiple comparisons tests. TCRdb carries this immuneACCESS record with in-frame sequences only. Its versions omit some clonotypes, under half of them owing to an unresolved V gene in the studies checked, with the rest unexplained. The V and J calls and clone size were taken over from that table, and D and trimming were inferred from the DNA. Here the sample has fewer than 200,000 clones; just over 85% occur a single time. Around a tenth of the sample rests with the top ten.

Its CDR3 holds 14 amino acids, cysteine through phenylalanine. This entry keeps only the CDR3 DNA: 42 bases, framed from base 1. CDR1 and CDR2 are read off the germline V gene as MNHEY and SVGAGI. V lost 7 bases and J lost 3 bases; the stretch between them is 12 bases long. On the study overall, not on this receptor specifically: Only 5 to 7 AZD1222 recipients were SARS-CoV-2 seropositive at baseline, limiting conclusions about previously exposed vaccinees. Spike-specific TCR breadth and depth rose significantly after two AZD1222 doses compared with day 0 and with MenACWY recipients. CD4 TCRs associated with the vaccine covered the entire spike protein, and the dominant responses were in regions 160-218 and 743-854. Participants were mostly white British and included more females than males, and it was suggested by the authors that clonal diversity may have been underestimated. Because no samples from the day 14 peak response were available, repertoires could be characterized only after the peak T cell response. Nearly half of unique spike-specific TCRs reportedly recognized epitopes outside regions mutated in the B.1.351 and B.1.1.7 variants. The 56-69-year group was small, and its depth increase did not reach significance, likely because of low power.

Regarding this clone: Which antigen it targets is not known. No base quality values were provided; no much bigger clone lies one nucleotide off.

Per the publication, the time point label means: about 28 days (+/-7) after the second vaccine dose. Because spike-specific TCR depth and breadth did not differ between the two schedules, AZD1222 recipients who got a second dose at roughly 4 weeks were pooled with those who got a second dose at roughly 12 weeks. Vaccinee samples came from UK trials COV001 and COV002, including a single-blind randomized controlled phase 2/3 trial of AZD1222 (ChAdOx1 nCoV-19) in healthy adults. For TCRbeta chain sequencing, PBMC samples from trial participants were taken at day 0 and at day 28 after the second dose.

This TCR came from an adult who received the AZD1222 COVID-19 vaccine. Material: peripheral blood, obtained 28 days after the second AZD1222 dose. The rearranged chain carries TRBV6-5 and TRBJ2-2, and TRBD1 may be the D gene, going by 6 matching bases. Here is the DNA: TGTGCCAGCACCGGACAGTATTACACCGGGGAGCTGTTTTTT. It specifies CASTGQYYTGELFF.